The rows below give T cell receptor beta chains drawn from one sample of a study of blood T cell repertoires in COVID-19. Measured with immunoSEQ multiplex PCR; TCRdb has only the in-frame clones, and not every one. The repertoire holds around 180,000 clones, about 81% seen once, with 12% in the top ten. Sequenced material: peripheral blood. The receptors were gathered from a woman of 80 years or more with COVID-19, enrolled during active disease. CDR3s include the opening cysteine and the closing phenylalanine or tryptophan. The D gene is left open where the match is weak. Size is omitted from some rows. Given values are once, few, many or a class for expanded clones.

V	D	J	size	CDR3	DNA
TRBV4-2	NA	TRBJ2-7	NA	CASSQGDGPEQYF	TGTGCCAGCAGCCAAGGAGATGGGCCCGAGCAGTACTTC
TRBV27	TRBD2	TRBJ2-1	once	CASSFIAGVSYNEQFF	TGTGCCAGCAGTTTTATAGCGGGAGTATCCTACAATGAGCAGTTCTTC
TRBV7-2	NA	TRBJ1-2	few	CASSLGQGTDYGYTF	TGTGCCAGCAGCTTAGGGCAGGGGACGGACTATGGCTACACCTTC
TRBV7-2	TRBD1	TRBJ2-1	NA	CASSKRTGDEQFF	TGTGCCAGCAGCAAAAGGACAGGGGACGAGCAGTTCTTC
TRBV5-1	NA	TRBJ1-4	NA	CASSLDPGLREKLFF	TGCGCCAGCAGCTTGGATCCGGGTTTGAGGGAAAAACTGTTTTTT
TRBV11-2	NA	TRBJ1-4	few	CASSLAGVEEKLFF	TGTGCCAGCAGCTTAGCAGGGGTGGAGGAAAAACTGTTTTTT
TRBV28	NA	TRBJ1-6	NA	CASSLRTVNSPLHF	TGTGCCAGCAGTCTAAGGACAGTTAATTCACCCCTCCACTTT
TRBV2	TRBD1	TRBJ2-7	many	CARSYPGQGYEQYF	TGTGCCAGATCGTATCCGGGACAGGGCTACGAGCAGTACTTC
TRBV11-3	TRBD1	TRBJ2-2	NA	CASSLSGSFRTGPTGELFF	TGTGCCAGCAGCTTATCTGGTTCTTTTAGGACAGGGCCCACCGGGGAGCTGTTTTTT
TRBV3-1/TRBV3-2	NA	TRBJ1-2	NA	CASSPYYTGTNYGYTF	TGTGCCAGCAGCCCCTATTATACCGGGACAAACTATGGCTACACCTTC
TRBV23-1	TRBD1	TRBJ1-2	once	CARTGIRTNPNYGYTF	TGCGCCAGGACAGGGATTCGGACAAACCCTAACTATGGCTACACCTTC
TRBV9	NA	TRBJ2-3	NA	CASSVEGDSSTDTQYF	TGTGCCAGCAGCGTAGAAGGGGACTCCTCAACGGATACGCAGTATTTT
TRBV6-5	NA	TRBJ1-1	once	CASVGAQGNTEAFF	TGTGCCAGCGTGGGGGCCCAGGGGAACACTGAAGCTTTCTTT
TRBV7-8	TRBD2	TRBJ2-1	few	CASSLDPAGTSVLNEQFF	TGTGCCAGCAGCTTAGATCCCGCCGGGACTAGCGTACTAAATGAGCAGTTCTTC
TRBV5-4	TRBD1	TRBJ2-5	NA	CASNDVQGETQYF	TGTGCCAGCAACGATGTACAGGGGGAGACCCAGTACTTC
TRBV3-1/TRBV3-2	NA	TRBJ1-3	few	CASSPVRSPGNTIYF	TGTGCCAGCAGCCCTGTCAGATCCCCTGGAAACACCATATATTTT
TRBV21-1	NA	TRBJ1-1	NA	CASSNRPPGGTEAFF	TGTGCCAGCAGCAATCGACCCCCTGGAGGTACTGAAGCTTTCTTT
TRBV6-5	NA	TRBJ2-6	NA	CASRKGFSGANVLTF	TGTGCCAGCAGGAAGGGGTTCTCTGGGGCCAACGTCCTGACTTTC
TRBV11-2	TRBD1	TRBJ2-7	NA	CASSLRTGTYEQYF	TGTGCCAGCAGCCTTCGGACAGGGACCTACGAGCAGTACTTC
TRBV7-9	NA	TRBJ1-1	NA	CASSLRGTEAFF	TGTGCCAGCAGCTTAAGGGGTACTGAAGCTTTCTTT
TRBV29-1	TRBD1	TRBJ1-2	once	CSADRENYGYTF	TGCAGCGCTGACAGGGAAAACTATGGCTACACCTTC
TRBV19	TRBD1	TRBJ1-2	NA	CASSNPGQGGLMDGYTF	TGTGCCAGTAGTAATCCCGGACAGGGTGGGTTGATGGACGGCTACACCTTC
TRBV10-2	NA	TRBJ2-7	NA	CASSERQVLSYEQYF	TGCGCCAGCAGTGAGAGACAGGTACTCTCCTACGAGCAGTACTTC
TRBV27	NA	TRBJ2-2	NA	CASSLIPLNTGELFF	TGTGCCAGCAGTTTAATTCCCCTGAACACCGGGGAGCTGTTTTTT
TRBV6-2/TRBV6-3	TRBD2	TRBJ2-3	NA	CASSYFAGDTDTQYF	TGTGCCAGCAGTTACTTTGCGGGGGACACAGATACGCAGTATTTT
TRBV2	NA	TRBJ1-2	NA	CASSPSGTNHGYTF	TGTGCCAGCAGTCCCTCCGGGACAAACCATGGCTACACCTTC
TRBV5-4	TRBD1	TRBJ1-6	NA	CASSFMGQNNSPLHF	TGTGCCAGCAGCTTTATGGGACAGAATAATTCACCCCTCCACTTT
TRBV6-5	NA	TRBJ1-1	once	CASSYRGMNTEAFF	TGTGCCAGCAGTTACCGGGGAATGAACACTGAAGCTTTCTTT
TRBV7-9	TRBD2	TRBJ2-1	NA	CASSHRLAGGYNEQFF	TGTGCCAGCAGCCATAGACTAGCGGGAGGGTATAATGAGCAGTTCTTC
TRBV27	NA	TRBJ2-2	NA	CASSPDTGELFF	TGTGCCAGCAGCCCCGACACCGGGGAGCTGTTTTTT
TRBV5-5	NA	TRBJ2-3	NA	CASSLAGADTQYF	TGTGCCAGCAGCTTGGCCGGAGCAGATACGCAGTATTTT
TRBV19	TRBD1	TRBJ1-2	NA	CASSYVGQGVLNYGYTF	TGTGCCAGTAGTTACGTGGGACAGGGGGTCCTTAACTATGGCTACACCTTC
TRBV24-1	TRBD2	TRBJ2-3	NA	CATSDLVGGTDTQYF	TGTGCCACCAGTGATTTGGTCGGGGGGACAGATACGCAGTATTTT
TRBV7-8	NA	TRBJ1-1	NA	CASSLDGRTEAFF	TGTGCCAGCAGCTTGGATGGCAGGACTGAAGCTTTCTTT
TRBV28	TRBD2	TRBJ2-5	NA	CASSPIPAGGGQKTQYF	TGTGCCAGCAGCCCGATCCCAGCGGGAGGGGGTCAAAAGACCCAGTACTTC
TRBV4-2	NA	TRBJ2-6	once	CASSLEGLGANVLTF	TGTGCCAGCAGCCTGGAGGGGTTGGGGGCCAACGTCCTGACTTTC
TRBV5-4	TRBD1	TRBJ2-2	NA	CASSRGTGGHGELFF	TGTGCCAGCAGCCGCGGGACAGGGGGCCACGGGGAGCTGTTTTTT
TRBV28	NA	TRBJ1-6	NA	CASSLWEDGGIHNSPLHF	TGTGCCAGCAGTTTATGGGAGGACGGCGGTATTCACAATTCACCCCTCCACTTT
TRBV7-8	NA	TRBJ2-5	NA	CASSLGGGRTIQETQYF	TGTGCCAGCAGCTTAGGAGGTGGGAGGACAATCCAAGAGACCCAGTACTTC
TRBV21-1	NA	TRBJ2-2	NA	CASSTGLAGGYGELFF	TGTGCCAGCAGCACGGGACTAGCGGGGGGGTACGGGGAGCTGTTTTTT
TRBV11-2	NA	TRBJ2-5	once	CASSFEEWETQYF	TGTGCCAGCAGCTTTGAGGAATGGGAGACCCAGTACTTC
TRBV11-2	NA	TRBJ1-2	NA	CASSLRRDTYGYTF	TGTGCCAGCAGCTTACGTAGGGACACCTATGGCTACACCTTC
TRBV19	TRBD2	TRBJ2-7	NA	CASSIALAGAYEQYF	TGTGCCAGTAGTATAGCCCTAGCGGGAGCCTACGAGCAGTACTTC
TRBV19	TRBD1	TRBJ2-7	NA	CASRQGASYEQYF	TGTGCCAGTAGACAGGGGGCCTCCTACGAGCAGTACTTC
TRBV5-1	TRBD2	TRBJ2-7	NA	CARSRGGAGAGSGGLLDEQYF	TGCGCCCGCAGCCGGGGGGGGGCCGGGGCAGGTAGCGGGGGCCTCCTCGACGAGCAGTACTTC
TRBV27	NA	TRBJ1-2	NA	CASRLTENYGYTF	TGTGCCAGCAGACTGACAGAAAACTATGGCTACACCTTC
TRBV10-3	TRBD2	TRBJ2-7	few	CAISREALEQYF	TGTGCCATCAGCCGGGAGGCGCTCGAGCAGTACTTC
TRBV2	NA	TRBJ1-4	once	CASSEGRTNEKLFF	TGTGCCAGCAGTGAAGGGAGGACTAATGAAAAACTGTTTTTT
TRBV5-4	NA	TRBJ2-3	once	CASSLAGTDTQYF	TGTGCCAGCAGCTTGGCGGGGACAGATACGCAGTATTTT
TRBV24-1	NA	TRBJ2-3	NA	CATSDPGADTQYF	TGTGCCACCAGTGACCCAGGGGCAGATACGCAGTATTTT
TRBV14	TRBD2	TRBJ2-1	NA	CASSQVGGRAFNEQFF	TGTGCCAGCAGCCAAGTGGGCGGGAGGGCCTTCAATGAGCAGTTCTTC
TRBV2	TRBD2	TRBJ2-7	NA	CASTRLAGGYYEQYF	TGTGCCAGCACGAGACTAGCGGGGGGCTACTACGAGCAGTACTTC
TRBV6-2/TRBV6-3	NA	TRBJ1-1	NA	CASSRGGGTEAFF	TGTGCCAGCAGCCGGGGCGGGGGGACTGAAGCTTTCTTT
TRBV19	NA	TRBJ1-5	few	CASSIRGRHQPQHF	TGTGCCAGTAGTATACGGGGTCGCCATCAGCCCCAGCATTTT
TRBV20-1	NA	TRBJ1-4	NA	CSATREKLFF	TGCAGTGCGACGCGGGAAAAACTGTTTTTT
TRBV9	TRBD2	TRBJ2-2	NA	CASSVEGGRYTGELFF	TGTGCCAGCAGCGTAGAAGGCGGGAGGTACACCGGGGAGCTGTTTTTT
TRBV7-8	NA	TRBJ1-6	NA	CASSLSASSYNSPLHF	TGTGCCAGCAGCTTATCTGCGAGCTCCTATAATTCACCCCTCCACTTT
TRBV2	NA	TRBJ2-1	NA	CASSEAGAYNEQFF	TGTGCCAGCAGTGAAGCGGGAGCCTACAATGAGCAGTTCTTC
TRBV7-6	TRBD1	TRBJ1-1	NA	CASSLAPDRITEAFF	TGTGCCAGCAGCTTAGCGCCGGACAGGATCACTGAAGCTTTCTTT
TRBV4-3	NA	TRBJ2-2	once	CASSQAVLRNTGELFF	TGCGCCAGCAGCCAAGCTGTACTTCGGAACACCGGGGAGCTGTTTTTT